This T cell receptor (beta chain) was identified in a study of blood T cell repertoires in COVID-19. Study context: Both acute and convalescent COVID-19 samples were obtained from the United States, Italy and Spain. T cells, B-cell-depleted T cells, or PBMCs provided the cDNA or gDNA that served as material.

Germline CDR1 is KGHSH and CDR2 is LQKENI. Trimming took 4 bases from V and 7 from J; bases not matched to a gene: 10. The CDR3 is made up of 16 amino acids. Authors' processing steps: The authors estimated nucleated cell counts from reference gene primer amplification. TCRdb keeps only in-frame clones here, not all; method: immunoSEQ multiplex PCR. The D gene and trimming were derived from the DNA, and the V and J assignments and clone size from that table. The data show some 42,000 clones, almost 90% seen once. Sequenced input: peripheral blood. The TCR was taken from a man aged 45-65 years with active COVID-19. The chain combines TRBV18 with TRBJ2-1; 10 nucleotides align to TRBD1. The CDR3 loop is CASSLTGGLGGNEQFF. The CDR3 DNA reads as TGTGCCAGCTCACTGACAGGGGGCTTGGGAGGGAATGAGCAGTTCTTC.